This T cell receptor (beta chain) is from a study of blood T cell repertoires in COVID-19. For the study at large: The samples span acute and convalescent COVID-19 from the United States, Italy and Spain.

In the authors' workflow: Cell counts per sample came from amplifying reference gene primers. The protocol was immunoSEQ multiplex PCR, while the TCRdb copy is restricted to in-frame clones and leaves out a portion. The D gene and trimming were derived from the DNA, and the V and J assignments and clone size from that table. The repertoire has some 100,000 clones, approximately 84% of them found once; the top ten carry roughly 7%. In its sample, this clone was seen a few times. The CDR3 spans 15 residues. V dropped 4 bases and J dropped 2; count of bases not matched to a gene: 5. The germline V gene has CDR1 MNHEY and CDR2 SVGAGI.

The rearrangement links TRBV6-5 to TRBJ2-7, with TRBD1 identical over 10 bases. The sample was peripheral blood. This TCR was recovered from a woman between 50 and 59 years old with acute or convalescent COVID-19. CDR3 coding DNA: TGTGCCAGCAGTTCACCGGGGACAGGGGCCTACGAGCAGTACTTC. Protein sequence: CASSSPGTGAYEQYF.